These 18 T cell receptor beta chains were all obtained from the same sample, sequenced in a study of T-cell reconstitution after alpha-beta-depleted transplantation in children. Preparation of the TCRbeta library involved a method that used unique molecular identifiers. TCRdb itself ran the PCR reads through MiXCR, one entry per CDR3 protein. The sample lists more than 400,000 distinct CDR3 sequences; about 45% were seen once. This specimen was PBMCs, taken before TCRalphabeta/CD19-depleted stem cell transplant. The receptors come from a girl aged 2-10 years with aplastic anemia, due to receive a stem cell transplant.

Concerning this clonotype: Its ends do not fully match the called genes, so a read error is possible. This chain links TRBV20-1 with TRBJ2-1; 13 bases are a match to TRBD2. The CDR3 is 17 amino acids. Germline V lookup: CDR1 DFQATT, CDR2 SNEGSKA (reference sequence). The DNA for the CDR3 is TGCTGTGCTAGTTTCCCCACTGGACTAGCGGGAGTCAATGAGCATTTCTTC. It specifies CCASFPTGLAGVNEHFF.

The chain uses TRBV4-1 and TRBJ1-3; the D is unclear. CDR1 and CDR2 (germline): MGHRA, YSYEKL. The length of the CDR3 is 15 residues. V dropped 0 bases and J dropped 0 bases, with 6 bases sitting between them. CDR3 protein: CASSQEITSGNTIYF. CDR3 DNA: TGCGCCAGCAGCCAAGAAATTACCTCTGGAAACACCATATATTTT.

The rearrangement joins TRBV20-1 to TRBJ2-3; 7 nucleotides agree with TRBD1. Germline assignment: CDR1 DFQATT and CDR2 SNEGSKA (reference sequence). The CDR3 totals 12 residues. V lost 5 bases and J lost 8; bases outside the gene matches: 7. The CDR3 region is CSADREKGTQYF. For the CDR3, the DNA is TGCAGTGCTGACAGGGAGAAGGGTACGCAGTATTTT.

This sequence joins TRBV2 and TRBJ2-3; D assignment may be TRBD1 or TRBD2 (6 bases each). The ends were cut back, 2 bases at V and 3 bases at J, with 12 bases in the middle. CDR1 SNHLY and CDR2 FYNNEI come from the germline V gene. CDR3 size: 15 residues. Here the CDR3 reads CASSEYGGRTDTQYF. The DNA for the CDR3 is TGTGCCAGCAGTGAATACGGGGGCCGGACAGATACGCAGTATTTT.

The rearrangement joins TRBV2 to TRBJ1-5, with D tentatively TRBD1 (5 bases). Per the germline V gene, CDR1 is SNHLY and CDR2 is FYNNEI. Deletions cut 0 bases from V and 7 bases from J, with 16 bases between. The CDR3 is 16 amino acids. The CDR3 nucleotides are TGTGCCAGCAGTGAAGCGTCCGGGGGACGGGGACAGCCCCAGCATTTT. Translation gives CASSEASGGRGQPQHF.

The chain links TRBV20-1 to TRBJ2-7; 8 positions match TRBD1. The CDR3 totals 11 residues. CDR1 DFQATT and CDR2 SNEGSKA come from the germline V gene (reference sequence). The trim removed 6 bases at V and 5 bases at J, leaving 3 bases unmatched. CDR3 residues: CSARQGNEQYF. CDR3 bases: TGCAGTGCGCGACAGGGGAACGAGCAGTACTTC.

In its sample, this clonotype was seen many times. As DNA, the CDR3 is TGCAGTGCTAGTCTGCCAGACTCCTACGAGCAGTACTTC. It yields the protein CSASLPDSYEQYF. This sequence joins TRBV20-1 and TRBJ2-7, with D unresolved. This CDR3 contains 13 residues. V gave up 3 bases and J gave up 0 bases, with 9 bases separating them. The germline V gene encodes CDR1 DFQATT and CDR2 SNEGSKA (reference sequence).

This clonotype has just a few counts. V is TRBV15 and J is TRBJ1-5; D gene ambiguous. V gave up 2 bases and J gave up 10 bases, with 15 bases separating them. Germline loops: CDR1 LNHNV, CDR2 YYDKDF (reference sequence). The CDR3 is made up of 14 amino acids. The CDR3 nucleotides are TGTGCCACCAGCAGAAGAACCGGGATTGAACCCCAGCATTTT. It yields the protein CATSRRTGIEPQHF.

The chain links TRBV7-8 to TRBJ1-5; D ambiguous. The CDR3 consists of 15 residues. Germline V gene lookup returns CDR1 SGHVS and CDR2 FQNEAQ. Trimming pared 5 bases from V and 0 bases from J, leaving 11 bases between. DNA of the CDR3: TGTGCCAGCAGCCTTGGACGGTTTAGCAATCAGCCCCAGCATTTT. It is translated as CASSLGRFSNQPQHF.

The chain combines TRBV5-1 with TRBJ1-3; D gene ambiguous. Trimming took off 0 bases at V and 0 bases at J, with 10 bases between the two ends. CDR3 length: 16 amino acids. Looked up from germline, CDR1 is SGHRS and CDR2 is YFSETQ. The CDR3 DNA reads TGCGCCAGCAGCTTGGATCCAGCCTCCTCTGGAAACACCATATATTTT. Its translation is CASSLDPASSGNTIYF.

The chain carries TRBV7-9 and TRBJ2-7; 8 nucleotides agree with TRBD2. V lost 6 bases to trimming and J lost 5 bases; unmatched junction nucleotides: 6. CDR3 size: 13 residues. The germline V gene has CDR1 SEHNR and CDR2 FQNEAQ (reference sequence). The CDR3 region has the DNA TGTGCCAGCAGTCGGGAGGGGAGTCACGAGCAGTACTTC. It specifies CASSREGSHEQYF.

As regards this clonotype: One junction end does not reproduce the germline sequence, and a read error may be involved. This rearrangement joins TRBV7-3 to TRBJ2-7; a weak D match, TRBD2 (6 bases). Germline CDR1 reads SGHTA; CDR2 reads FQGTGA. The CDR3 has 17 amino acids. For the CDR3, the DNA is TGTGCCACCAGCTCCCTACGCCGGGGGAAAGCTCAATACGAGCAGTACTTC. It is translated as CATSSLRRGKAQYEQYF.

This clonotype was seen ten or more times. The rearrangement uses TRBV5-6 and TRBJ1-4; a possible D gene is TRBD1 (5 bases). This CDR3 has 14 amino acids. CDR1 and CDR2 (germline): SGHDT, YYEEEE. V gave up 4 bases and J gave up 6 bases, with 13 bases separating them. In nucleotides, the CDR3 is TGTGCCAGCAGCATCGGGACGTGGGATGAAAAACTGTTTTTT. Protein sequence: CASSIGTWDEKLFF. The whole variable domain, filled in from reference TRBV5-6 and TRBJ1-4, reads DAGVTQSPTHLIKTRGQQVTLRCSPKSGHDTVSWYQQALGQGPQFIFQYYEEEERQRGNFPDRFSGHQFPNYSSELNVNALLLGDSALYLCASSIGTWDEKLFFGSGTQLSVL.

The V and J genes are TRBV5-1 and TRBJ1-1; 9 nucleotides line up with TRBD1. After removal of 4 bases from V and 0 bases from J, the junction contained 13 bases not matched to a gene. The germline V gene encodes CDR1 SGHRS and CDR2 YFSETQ. CDR3 length: 18 residues. The CDR3 region is CASSPHPGQGYMNTEAFF. The CDR3 bases are TGCGCCAGCAGCCCCCATCCGGGACAGGGCTACATGAACACTGAAGCTTTCTTT.

This chain connects TRBV7-9 to TRBJ1-5; 7 bases fit TRBD1. V dropped 4 bases and J dropped 10; count of bases not matched to a gene: 13. This CDR3 comprises 15 residues. Germline loops: CDR1 SEHNR, CDR2 FQNEAQ (reference sequence). CDR3: CASSSWTGDLGPQHF. The CDR3 region has the DNA TGTGCCAGCAGCTCCTGGACAGGCGACTTAGGCCCCCAGCATTTT.

CDR3 sequence reads: CATSRVSLAGGYNEQFF. The CDR3 DNA reads as TGTGCCACCAGCAGAGTTTCCCTAGCGGGGGGGTACAATGAGCAGTTCTTC. The genes are TRBV15 and TRBJ2-1; 12 nucleotides line up with TRBD2. Looked up from germline, CDR1 is LNHNV and CDR2 is YYDKDF (reference sequence). This CDR3 contains 17 residues. The V segment lost 1 base and the J segment 4 bases; nucleotides outside the gene matches: 5.

A few counts support this clonotype. The chain combines TRBV7-3 with TRBJ2-6; D gene unclear. The CDR3 is made up of 17 amino acids. Germline loops: CDR1 SGHTA, CDR2 FQGTGA. V dropped 1 base and J dropped 0 bases, with 10 bases sitting between them. The CDR3 region is CASSLNGYISGANVLTF. The DNA of the CDR3 is TGTGCCAGCAGCTTAAACGGATACATCTCTGGGGCCAACGTCCTGACTTTC. Combining the CDR3 with reference TRBV7-3 and TRBJ2-6 gives the whole variable domain GAGVSQTPSNKVTEKGKYVELRCDPISGHTALYWYRQSLGQGPEFLIYFQGTGAADDSGLPNDRFFAVRPEGSVSTLKIQRTERGDSAVYLCASSLNGYISGANVLTFGAGSRLTVL.

The V and J genes are TRBV6-1 and TRBJ2-1; TRBD2 matches at 9 bases. The CDR3 is made up of 18 amino acids. J lost 10 bases, V lost 4 bases, and 20 bases had no gene match. CDR1 and CDR2 (germline): MNHNS, SASEGT. CDR3 nucleotides: TGTGCCAGCAGTGCCCGGAGGCGGGAGGGCCCGGCGATTAAGGAGCAGTTCTTC. Translated: CASSARRREGPAIKEQFF.